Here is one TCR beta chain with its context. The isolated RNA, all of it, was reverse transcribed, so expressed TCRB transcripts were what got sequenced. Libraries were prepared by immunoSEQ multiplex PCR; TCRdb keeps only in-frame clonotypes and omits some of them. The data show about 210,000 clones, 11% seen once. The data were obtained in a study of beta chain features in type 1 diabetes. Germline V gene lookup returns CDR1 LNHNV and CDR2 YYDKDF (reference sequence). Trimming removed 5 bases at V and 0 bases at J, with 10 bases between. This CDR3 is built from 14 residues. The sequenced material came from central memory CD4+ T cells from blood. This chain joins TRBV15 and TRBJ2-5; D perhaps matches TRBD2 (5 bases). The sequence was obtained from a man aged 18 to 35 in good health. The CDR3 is CATSGLDYQETQYF. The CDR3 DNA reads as TGTGCCACCAGCGGATTGGACTACCAAGAGACCCAGTACTTC.